The next 17 T cell receptor beta chains were all read from a single sample in a study of spatial heterogeneity in lung cancer. TCRdb reanalysed the 5' RACE reads using MiXCR and keeps one entry per CDR3 protein. The sample yields 7,500 to 10,000 distinct CDR3 sequences, roughly half seen once. These receptors are not linked to any known antigen. Specified time point: sample taken at primary tumor resection. Study results and limitations: Expanded alpha and beta TCR counts within tumors tracked tumor mutation counts.

The specimen comprised lung tumor tissue, sampled at surgery. The receptor set was obtained from a female donor with early-stage non-small cell lung cancer.

About this clonotype itself: Being off target in a library aimed at alpha chains, this beta chain has a size of little meaning. The chain employs TRBV12-3 or TRBV12-4 and TRBJ1-1, with D perhaps TRBD1 (6 bases). This CDR3 contains 14 residues. V lost 6 bases to trimming and J lost 1 base, with 12 bases between them. The CDR3 DNA sequence: TGTGCCAGCAGAAACAGGGTGGGGAACACTGAAGCTTTCTTT. This sequence encodes CASRNRVGNTEAFF.

As to this clonotype: Little can be read into the size of this beta chain, an off-target read in a library designed for alpha chains. The chain couples TRBV7-8 to TRBJ2-4; 7 bases match TRBD2. The length of the CDR3 is 11 residues. From germline, CDR1 is SGHVS and CDR2 FQNEAQ. After removal of 11 bases from V and 7 bases from J, the junction contained 5 bases not matched to a gene. The CDR3 region is CAVGRVNIQYF. CDR3 DNA sequence: TGTGCCGTGGGGAGGGTGAACATTCAGTACTTC.

In the case of this clonotype: Within a library made for alpha chains, this beta chain is off target, and its count is uninformative. The chain links TRBV29-1 to TRBJ2-3; D gene ambiguous. The V and J ends lost 3 bases and 8 bases respectively, with 6 bases between them. CDR1 and CDR2 (germline): SQVTM, ANQGSEA. CDR3 length equals 10 residues. CDR3 sequence reads: CSVEMGTQYF. CDR3 bases: TGCAGCGTTGAGATGGGTACGCAGTATTTT.

This clonotype showed up just once. This beta chain came through as a stray read in a library set up for alpha chains, and its size says little. The gene calls are TRBV12-3 or TRBV12-4 and TRBJ2-7; no reliable D call. CDR3 length equals 13 residues. V was cut by 7 bases and J by 0 bases, with 10 bases left in between. The CDR3 DNA is TGTGCCAGCACCCGGGCGTCCTCCTACGAGCAGTACTTC. Protein product: CASTRASSYEQYF.

Details on this clonotype: Because the library targeted alpha chains, this beta chain is an off-target read whose size means little. This chain joins TRBV10-3 and TRBJ2-5; 9 bases agree with TRBD1. The CDR3 sequence is 14 residues long. The junction had 6 bases not matched to a gene; V was cut back by 8 bases and J by 2 bases. Germline assignment: CDR1 ENHRY and CDR2 SYGVKD. CDR3 nucleotides: TGTGCCATCGGGACAGGGAATTTTCAAGAGACCCAGTACTTC. Translated, it gives CAIGTGNFQETQYF.

Only one count was recorded for this clonotype. Since it is a stray read in a library aimed at alpha chains, this beta chain has a size that is not meaningful. V and J are TRBV20-1 and TRBJ2-5; 8 bases align to TRBD2. The CDR3 sequence is 15 residues long. Germline V gene data show CDR1 as DFQATT and CDR2 as SNEGSKA (reference sequence). Trimming cost V 1 base and J 1 base; bases outside gene matches: 5. CDR3 sequence reads: CSARAPAGGQETQYF. As DNA, the CDR3 is TGCAGTGCTAGAGCACCGGCGGGGGGCCAAGAGACCCAGTACTTC.

This clonotype has more than one count but fewer than ten. Little can be read into the size of this beta chain, an off-target read in a library designed for alpha chains. This sequence joins TRBV7-9 and TRBJ1-6; weak D call: TRBD1 (6 bases). This CDR3 has 15 residues. V lost 5 bases and J lost 5, with 13 bases in between. Germline loops: CDR1 SEHNR, CDR2 FQNEAQ (reference sequence). This CDR3 reads CASSELDSNNSPLHF. CDR3 in DNA: TGTGCCAGCAGCGAGTTGGACAGCAATAATTCACCCCTCCACTTT.

About this clonotype: Within a library made for alpha chains, this beta chain is off target, and its count is uninformative. The chain couples TRBV27 to TRBJ1-1, with D unresolved. V lost 0 bases to trimming and J lost 7 bases, with 15 bases between them. The germline gives CDR1 MNHEY, CDR2 SMNVEV (reference sequence). The CDR3 sequence is 15 residues long. This chain's CDR3 is CASSLSPGMGSEAFF. The CDR3 DNA sequence: TGTGCCAGCAGTTTATCCCCGGGTATGGGCAGTGAAGCTTTCTTT.

Details on this clonotype: The library was designed around alpha chains, so this beta chain is a stray read whose abundance carries little weight. The V and J genes are TRBV6-5 and TRBJ2-7, with D possibly being TRBD1 (6 bases). The CDR3 sequence is 16 residues long. The germline V and J ends were trimmed by 3 bases and 0 bases, with 15 bases remaining between them. CDR1 MNHEY and CDR2 SVGAGI come from the germline V gene. Written as DNA, the CDR3 is TGTGCCAGCAGTTATCAGGGGACGGGGATCTCCTACGAGCAGTACTTC. Translating it yields CASSYQGTGISYEQYF.

Worth noting for this clonotype: This beta chain represents an off-target read in a library built for alpha chains; its size is of limited meaning. V is TRBV3-1 and J is TRBJ2-3, with TRBD2 identical over 8 bases. The CDR3 contains 16 residues. V lost 4 bases, J lost 3 bases, and 9 bases stayed unmatched. Per germline, CDR1 LGHDT and CDR2 YNNKEL (reference sequence). The CDR3 sequence is CASSLNGRGPTDTQYF. CDR3 bases: TGTGCCAGCAGCCTAAACGGGAGGGGCCCAACAGATACGCAGTATTTT.

In this sample, this clonotype is medium-sized. A library prepared for alpha chains yielded this beta chain as an off-target read; its size is of little meaning. V usage is TRBV7-9 and J usage is TRBJ2-3, with D possibly matching TRBD2 (5 bases). V was clipped by 3 bases and J by 0 bases, with 13 bases between them. Germline V gives CDR1 SEHNR, CDR2 FQNEAQ (reference sequence). The CDR3 is 16 residues long. In DNA, the CDR3 is TGTGCCAGCAGCTTCGGGGTAGCCGGGAGCACAGATACGCAGTATTTT. Amino acids: CASSFGVAGSTDTQYF.

The table lists this clonotype with a few counts. In a library made to pick up alpha chains, this beta chain is a stray read with a size that means little. J is TRBJ2-3 and V is TRBV19, with a tentative D call TRBD1 (6 bases). V lost 5 bases and J lost 2, with 17 bases in between. This CDR3 spans 16 amino acids. Germline-derived CDR1 and CDR2 are LNHDA and SQIVND (reference sequence). In DNA, the CDR3 is TGTGCCAGTAGTTACTCGACAGGCGGTTACACAGATACGCAGTATTTT. Translated, it gives CASSYSTGGYTDTQYF.

Of note for this clonotype: This beta chain is a stray sequence in a library constructed for alpha chains; its clone size is not meaningful. The chain recombines TRBV7-2 with TRBJ2-2; D is tentatively TRBD1 or TRBD2 (5 bases each). The ends were cut back, 2 bases at V and 1 base at J, with 14 bases in the middle. Looked up from germline, CDR1 is SGHTA and CDR2 is FQGNSA. The CDR3 length is 17 residues. CDR3 coding DNA: TGTGCCAGCAGCTTACGGGGACGGAACCTGAACACCGGGGAGCTGTTTTTT. Translation: CASSLRGRNLNTGELFF.

On this clonotype itself: Because the library targeted alpha chains, this beta chain is an off-target read whose size means little. The CDR3 is CASSFSGDLYNEQFF. The CDR3 coding sequence is TGCGCCAGCAGCTTCTCGGGGGACCTCTACAATGAGCAGTTCTTC. V and J are TRBV5-1 and TRBJ2-1, with D perhaps TRBD2 (6 bases). Trimming removed 2 bases at V and 3 bases at J, with 12 bases between. From germline, CDR1 is SGHRS and CDR2 YFSETQ. CDR3 length equals 15 residues.

As regards this clonotype: This beta chain turned up in a library designed for alpha chains; as an off-target read, its abundance says little. The rearrangement uses TRBV7-2 and TRBJ2-5; 7 bases match TRBD1. Losses at the gene ends were 5 bases for V and 4 bases for J; bases not matched to a gene: 7. Germline CDR1 SGHTA, CDR2 FQGNSA. The length of the CDR3 is 14 residues. DNA for the CDR3: TGTGCCAGCAGCCCGACAGGGCACGGAGAGACCCAGTACTTC. Its translation is CASSPTGHGETQYF. The variable domain in full, completed from reference TRBV7-2 and TRBJ2-5, reads GAGVSQSPSNKVTEKGKDVELRCDPISGHTALYWYRQSLGQGLEFLIYFQGNSAPDKSGLPSDRFSAERTGGSVSTLTIQRTQQEDSAVYLCASSPTGHGETQYFGPGTRLLVL.

This clonotype was found a few times. This beta chain turned up in a library designed for alpha chains; as an off-target read, its abundance says little. This rearrangement joins TRBV12-3 or TRBV12-4 to TRBJ1-1, with no clear D. V was shortened by 2 bases and J by 8 bases, with 9 bases between the two germline ends. The CDR3 has 12 residues. DNA for the CDR3: TGTGCCAGCAGTTTACAATTAGGGGAAGCTTTCTTT. It yields the protein CASSLQLGEAFF.

About this clonotype: This beta chain is off target for a library built for alpha chains, so its abundance means little. This chain links TRBV7-9 with TRBJ1-5, with no clear D. Trimming cost V 0 bases and J 2 bases, with 8 bases left between them. CDR1 is SEHNR, CDR2 FQNEAQ, per germline (reference sequence). CDR3 length: 15 amino acids. The CDR3 here is CASSLAAGGNQPQHF. CDR3 DNA sequence: TGTGCCAGCAGCTTAGCCGCAGGTGGCAATCAGCCCCAGCATTTT.